This T cell receptor beta chain stems from a study of T cells in Graves' hyperthyroidism and ophthalmopathy. This CDR3 is 13 amino acids long. The germline V gene encodes CDR1 MNHEY and CDR2 SVGEGT. Trimming removed 6 bases from V and 3 bases from J, with 12 bases in between. Points from the study as a whole: The majority of expanded thyroid clonotypes above 0.001 also appeared in blood.

There were TCR beta CDR3 regions amplified from RNA transcripts. A set of HTBI primers served as the primers for a first-round RT-PCR of the TCR CDR3. Each CDR3 protein is one row after TCRdb ran MiXCR on the multiplex PCR reads. The sample consists of some 350,000 distinct CDR3 sequences, roughly 25% of them appearing once. Together with thyroid ultrasound, orbital computed tomography, serum thyroxine and TRAb, clinical symptoms were used for diagnoses. Around 9.8 ml fresh peripheral blood yielded the PBMCs. Notes on this clonotype: Its antigen remains unknown.

This clonotype was obtained from a man between 45 and 60 years old with Graves' hyperthyroidism. This chain joins TRBV6-2 or TRBV6-3 and TRBJ2-7, with D tentatively TRBD1 or TRBD2 (5 bases each). Sequencing was performed on blood. CDR3: CASRKRDRYEQYF. Written as DNA, the CDR3 is TGTGCCAGCAGGAAACGGGACCGCTACGAGCAGTACTTC.